Listed below are T cell receptor beta chains from one sample, sequenced in a study of OX40 agonist ivuxolimab in advanced cancers. The assay was immunoSEQ multiplex PCR, and TCRdb's table has in-frame clones only and misses some. The table lists tens of thousands of clones, roughly 88% of them singletons. The sequences come from CD4+ or CD8+ T cells sorted from blood, collected in a trial of the OX40 agonist ivuxolimab. The receptors were sampled from an adult with an advanced solid tumor such as melanoma, head and neck, liver or kidney cancer. Each CDR3 is given with its conserved first and last residue. D genes are given only for firm matches. Size values are once, few and many counts, or a class for expanded clones, and some rows have none.

clone size	J gene	V gene	D gene	CDR3 DNA	CDR3 protein
NA	TRBJ2-3	TRBV5-1	TRBD1	TGCGCCAGCAGCTCGGCAGGGGGTACAGATACGCAGTATTTT	CASSSAGGTDTQYF
NA	TRBJ2-3	TRBV5-1	NA	TGCGCCAGCTCCCTTGAGGGGTTCACAGATACGCAGTATTTT	CASSLEGFTDTQYF
few	TRBJ1-6	TRBV30	TRBD1	TGTGCCTGGAGTGTGGACAGGATTAATTCACCCCTCCACTTT	CAWSVDRINSPLHF
NA	TRBJ2-1	TRBV6-5	TRBD2	TGTGCCAGCAGTTCGCGGGGGGTCTCCTACAATGAGCAGTTCTTC	CASSSRGVSYNEQFF
NA	TRBJ2-1	TRBV19	TRBD2	TGTGCCAGTAGAGCCTCTAGCGGGGGGAGGTCCTACAATGAGCAGTTCTTC	CASRASSGGRSYNEQFF
NA	TRBJ1-1	TRBV7-2	TRBD1	TGTGCCAGCAGCCCCCCGACAGGGGGCAACATGAACACTGAAGCTTTCTTT	CASSPPTGGNMNTEAFF
NA	TRBJ1-4	TRBV7-9	TRBD1	TGTGCCAGCAGCTCAGCCACAGGGGGTGAAAAACTGTTTTTT	CASSSATGGEKLFF
few	TRBJ2-3	TRBV2	TRBD1	TGTGCCAGCAGTAAACAGGGGGCGGGCACAGATACGCAGTATTTT	CASSKQGAGTDTQYF
NA	TRBJ2-7	TRBV5-4	NA	TGTGCCAGCAGCTATCCGGGACGGCACTACGAGCAGTACTTC	CASSYPGRHYEQYF
once	TRBJ2-2	TRBV5-8	TRBD1	TGTGCCAGCAGCCGCCGGACAGGCTTTAACACCGGGGAGCTGTTTTTT	CASSRRTGFNTGELFF
NA	TRBJ2-3	TRBV7-8	NA	TGTGCCAGCAGCTTAATGAACTCCTTCACAGATACGCAGTATTTT	CASSLMNSFTDTQYF